What follows are 7 T cell receptor beta chains derived from one specimen sequenced in a study of cytomegalovirus exposure and HLA in healthy donors. Data came from immunoSEQ multiplex PCR; TCRdb stores just in-frame clones and leaves some out. The sample contains about 130,000 clones, 94% of which appear only once. Sequenced: PBMCs. The receptors originated from a woman between 18 and 29 years old in good health and CMV-seronegative.

V usage is TRBV7-9 and J usage is TRBJ1-4; a weak D match, TRBD1 (6 bases). V lost 4 bases and J 7 bases, leaving 13 bases between the germline ends. The germline V gene has CDR1 SEHNR and CDR2 FQNEAQ (reference sequence). The CDR3 is 14 amino acids. The CDR3 protein is CASSSEGEGEKLFF. CDR3 bases: TGTGCCAGCAGCTCAGAGGGGGAGGGTGAAAAACTGTTTTTT.

This chain links TRBV10-3 with TRBJ1-5; D ambiguous. Germline V CDR1 and CDR2: ENHRY, SYGVKD. Between the trimmed V and J ends, which lost 2 bases and 7 bases, there was a span of 15 bases. The CDR3 extends over 15 amino acids. For the CDR3, the DNA is TGTGCCATCAGTGAGAAAAGGGCGGGCGAACAGCCCCAGCATTTT. This sequence encodes CAISEKRAGEQPQHF.

The chain combines TRBV5-1 with TRBJ2-3; 7 bases agree with TRBD2. The junction had 7 bases not matched to a gene; V was cut back by 4 bases and J by 5 bases. Germline lookup yields CDR1 SGHRS and CDR2 YFSETQ. The CDR3 length is 14 residues. The DNA for the CDR3 is TGCGCCAGCAGCCTAGGAGCGGGGTTAGATACGCAGTATTTT. Protein sequence: CASSLGAGLDTQYF.

V usage is TRBV9 and J usage is TRBJ2-1; 8 bases fit TRBD2. The CDR3 is made up of 15 amino acids. After removal of 3 bases from V and 4 bases from J, the junction contained 6 bases not matched to a gene. The V gene's germline CDR1 is SGDLS and CDR2 YYNGEE. The CDR3 here is CASSADSGVYNEQFF. The CDR3 region has the DNA TGTGCCAGCAGCGCGGATAGCGGGGTATACAATGAGCAGTTCTTC.

V is TRBV4-1 and J is TRBJ1-5; D remains unclear. V lost 4 bases to trimming and J lost 4 bases, with 11 bases between them. Germline CDR1 reads MGHRA; CDR2 reads YSYEKL. The CDR3 consists of 14 residues. The CDR3 DNA reads as TGCGCCAGCAGCCCCGGGGAACCGAATCAGCCCCAGCATTTT. Protein sequence: CASSPGEPNQPQHF.

V and J are TRBV5-1 and TRBJ2-3, with TRBD1 as a possible D gene (5 bases). The V gene lost 2 bases and the J gene lost 0 bases, with 22 bases spanning the gap. The germline CDR1 and CDR2 sequences are SGHRS and YFSETQ. The CDR3 has 19 residues. The chain's CDR3 is CASSFRGPPYTSSTDTQYF. DNA for the CDR3: TGCGCCAGCAGCTTTAGGGGCCCCCCCTATACGTCTAGCACAGATACGCAGTATTTT.

The chain has TRBV27 and TRBJ1-4; TRBD1 is a possible D gene (6 bases). V was cut by 8 bases and J by 8 bases, with 15 bases left in between. Germline values: CDR1 MNHEY, CDR2 SMNVEV (reference sequence). This CDR3 is 13 amino acids long. CDR3 bases: TGTGCCAGCGCCAGGGGTCGTCGGGAAAAACTGTTTTTT. It encodes CASARGRREKLFF.